This TCR beta chain appears in the sequencing data of a study of blood T cells in healthy people across ages (dated by TCRdb to the mid-2010s). The study in broad terms: Template switching captured roughly one uniquely barcoded TCR beta cDNA molecule per two T cells in model experiments. The study measured age-related changes in TCR beta repertoire diversity using deep sequencing normalized with unique cDNA molecular identifiers. Donors were grouped into four age groups: young (average roughly 15 years), middle-aged (about 38), aged (around 60) and long-lived (roughly 80). To avoid experimental bias, donors of different ages were spread randomly across the sequencing lanes. Two additional independent replicas of 1 million unique cDNA reads from the same blood draw were analyzed for two donors (one aged 18 to 30 and one aged 80 or older).

Receptor amplification or capture employed 5' RACE. Instrument on record: Illumina HiSeq 2500. The second PCR ran for about 6 to 12 cycles and used a J-beta primer mix along with a sample-barcoded 5' primer. Each TCR beta cDNA molecule received a unique molecular identifier from a template-switch 5' adaptor carrying 12 random nucleotides. Each sample yielded at least 2.5 million CDR3-containing paired-end reads. The Mint cDNA synthesis kit, primed by a TRBC-specific oligonucleotide, was used to synthesize first-strand cDNA from all RNA. Following uracil-DNA glycosylase treatment, all cDNA underwent a first 18-cycle PCR with the universal primers M1SS and BC2_uni_R. Per the authors' processing: Normalization of each sample was performed by random selection of 1 million high-quality reads, each carrying a distinct molecular identifier. Instead of being binned into consensus sequences, reads with shared molecular identifiers were discarded. MiTCR, run with a Q25 quality threshold and the strictest error-elimination algorithm, handled CDR3 identification, clonotype clustering and error correction. A nonparametric unseen species model with Euler transformation was used to estimate a lower bound on total TCR beta diversity. TCRdb's own reprocessing of the public reads used fastp at Q25 and MiXCR and kept productive beta chains. Entries are consolidated by CDR3 protein sequence, retaining the most common genes and DNA. These V and J calls rely on TCRdb rather than the paper's analysis. Within this sample are 1.4 million or so distinct CDR3 sequences, with approximately 39% of them counted one time only. The leading ten clones occupy about 3.8% of the sample.

General conclusions and limits of the study: As age increased, observed TCR beta diversity per million T cells dropped in a roughly linear way, and a significant reduction was already evident by age 40. Donor CMV infection status was unknown, potentially confounding age-related changes in expanded clonotypes. A strong correlation was found between observed TCR beta diversity and the percentage of naive T cells measured by flow cytometry. Estimates of total diversity based on one million sequenced T cells were considered lower bounds and underestimates. Compared with the aged group, the long-lived group had more naive CD4+ T cells, fewer expanded clones and increased TCR diversity, a pattern suggesting age selection. Conclusive comparison of naive and antigen-experienced compartments was prevented by the profiling of bulk unsorted PBMCs.

Worth noting for this clonotype: Its antigen target is currently unknown. Base qualities are not recorded, but no much larger clone differs from it by a single base.

Systemically healthy Caucasian individuals from Russia, 35 to 50 in total and aged roughly 6 to 100 years, were included as donors. Each donor gave about 9.7 milliliters of peripheral blood, drawn into EDTA-treated Vacutainer tubes. PBMCs were isolated by Ficoll-Paque density-gradient centrifugation, with at least 6 million obtained per sample. Total RNA was extracted from PBMCs with Trizol reagent, with at least 5.5 micrograms obtained per sample. Naive CD45RAhigh/CD27high T cell percentages were measured by flow cytometry on a PBMC aliquot from every donor. The sequenced sample consisted of blood. The TCR comes from a woman aged 18-30 years in good health.

The CDR3 reads as follows: CASSEQGAQHF. The DNA sequence is given as TGTGCCAGCAGCGAACAGGGGGCCCAGCATTTT. In this chain, TRBV7-9 is recombined with TRBJ1-5; 8 bases in the junction line up with TRBD1. The CDR3 contains 11 residues, cysteine and phenylalanine counted. The retained sequence is limited to the CDR3, 33 bases, with the frame set at the first base. Looking up the germline V gene (reference sequence) yields CDR1 SEHNR and CDR2 FQNEAQ. The germline V and J ends show losses of 5 bases and 11 bases respectively, and no gene match explains 2 bases of the junction.